This T cell receptor (beta chain) was profiled in a study of blood T cell repertoires in COVID-19. In the study overall: The United States, Italy and Spain were the sources of the acute and convalescent COVID-19 samples.

CDR1 is SQVTM and CDR2 is ANQGSEA in the germline V gene. V was trimmed by 5 bases and J by 2 bases, leaving 6 bases between them. The CDR3 extends over 11 amino acids. This clone was seen once. Measured with immunoSEQ multiplex PCR; TCRdb has only the in-frame clones, and not every one. Of 250,000 or so clones in the sample, 82% are singletons; the top ten hold approximately 4.5%. This sequence originates from a woman in her 70s with acute or convalescent COVID-19. V usage is TRBV29-1 and J usage is TRBJ1-2; D unclear. The sample was peripheral blood. CDR3 in DNA: TGCAGCGTTCGAGGGAACTATGGCTACACCTTC. Translation gives CSVRGNYGYTF.